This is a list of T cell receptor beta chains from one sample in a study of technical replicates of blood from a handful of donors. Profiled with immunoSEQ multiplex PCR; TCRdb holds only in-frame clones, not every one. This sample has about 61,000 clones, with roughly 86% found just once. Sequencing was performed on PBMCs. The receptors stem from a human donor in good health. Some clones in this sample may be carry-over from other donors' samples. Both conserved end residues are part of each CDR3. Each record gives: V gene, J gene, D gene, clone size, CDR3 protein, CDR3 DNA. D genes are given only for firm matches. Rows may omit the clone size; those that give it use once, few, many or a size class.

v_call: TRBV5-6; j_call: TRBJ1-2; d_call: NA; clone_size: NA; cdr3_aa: CASSLGQYHYGYTF; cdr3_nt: TGTGCCAGCAGCTTGGGGCAGTACCACTATGGCTACACCTTC
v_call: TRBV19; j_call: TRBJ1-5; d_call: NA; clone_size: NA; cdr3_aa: CASRIQGNQPQHF; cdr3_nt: TGTGCCAGTAGAATCCAGGGCAATCAGCCCCAGCATTTT
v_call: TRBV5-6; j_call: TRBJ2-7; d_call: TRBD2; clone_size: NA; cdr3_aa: CASSPTSGSYEQYF; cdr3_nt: TGTGCCAGCAGCCCAACTAGCGGGAGCTACGAGCAGTACTTC
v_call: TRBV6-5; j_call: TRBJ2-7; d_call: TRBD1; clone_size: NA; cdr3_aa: CASSSFRGSYEQYF; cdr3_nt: TGTGCCAGCAGTTCATTCAGGGGGTCCTACGAGCAGTACTTC
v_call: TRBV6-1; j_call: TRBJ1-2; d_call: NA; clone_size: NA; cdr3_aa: CASNSGYGYTF; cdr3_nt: TGTGCCAGCAACTCAGGCTATGGCTACACCTTC
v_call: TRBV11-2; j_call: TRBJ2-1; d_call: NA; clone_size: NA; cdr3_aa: CASSFRLDYNEQFF; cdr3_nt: TGTGCCAGCAGCTTCAGACTGGACTACAATGAGCAGTTCTTC
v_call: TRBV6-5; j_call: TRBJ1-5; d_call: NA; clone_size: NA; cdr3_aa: CASNPYSSNQPQHF; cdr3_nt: TGTGCCAGCAACCCTTACAGTAGCAATCAGCCCCAGCATTTT
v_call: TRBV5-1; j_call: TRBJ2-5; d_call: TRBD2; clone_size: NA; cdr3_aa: CASSLGGGETQYF; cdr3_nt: TGCGCCAGCAGCTTGGGCGGGGGAGAGACCCAGTACTTC
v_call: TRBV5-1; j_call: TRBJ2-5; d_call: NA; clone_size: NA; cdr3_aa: CASSLAAGQETQYF; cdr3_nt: TGCGCCAGCAGCTTGGCGGCAGGGCAAGAGACCCAGTACTTC
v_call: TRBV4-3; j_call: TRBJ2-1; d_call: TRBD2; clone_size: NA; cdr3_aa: CASSHVIAGGNEQFF; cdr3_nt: TGCGCCAGCAGCCACGTAATAGCGGGGGGGAATGAGCAGTTCTTC
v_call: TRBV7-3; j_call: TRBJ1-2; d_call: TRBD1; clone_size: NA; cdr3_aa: CASSLTQGDGYTF; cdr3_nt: TGTGCCAGCAGCTTAACTCAGGGGGACGGCTACACCTTC
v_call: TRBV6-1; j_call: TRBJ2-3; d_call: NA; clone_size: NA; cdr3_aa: CASHRGTDTQYF; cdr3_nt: TGTGCCAGCCACCGGGGCACAGATACGCAGTATTTT
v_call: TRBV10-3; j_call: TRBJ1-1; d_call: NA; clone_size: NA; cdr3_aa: CAISESGMNTEAFF; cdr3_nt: TGTGCCATCAGTGAGTCCGGGATGAACACTGAAGCTTTCTTT
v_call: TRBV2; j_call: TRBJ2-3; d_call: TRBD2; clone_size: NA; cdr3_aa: CASSDGGGTDTQYF; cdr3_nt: TGTGCCAGCAGTGATGGGGGGGGTACAGATACGCAGTATTTT
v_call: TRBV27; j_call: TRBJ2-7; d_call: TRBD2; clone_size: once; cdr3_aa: CASSLAAGGPYEQYF; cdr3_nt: TGTGCCAGCAGTCTAGCAGCGGGAGGGCCGTACGAGCAGTACTTC